This TCR beta chain was identified during a study of OX40 agonist ivuxolimab in advanced cancers. For the study at large: Patients with prior anti-PD-1, anti-PD-L1 or anti-CTLA-4 therapy were eligible; 40% to 45% had some. Study conclusions and caveats: Some nonresponders also had low normalized T-cell clonal expansion.

As for this clone: Its antigen is unidentified.

V shed 4 bases, J shed 3 bases, and the junction held 18 bases outside the gene matches. The CDR3 is made up of 18 amino acids. CDR1 and CDR2 (germline): SGDLS, YYNGEE. Patients were excluded for autoimmune disease history or systemic immunosuppression. TCRdb's table, derived via immunoSEQ multiplex PCR, lists solely in-frame clones and lacks some. This table holds 45,000 to 70,000 clones, about 82% found once. This receptor was identified in an adult with an advanced solid tumor such as melanoma, head and neck, liver or kidney cancer. V gene TRBV9 combines with J gene TRBJ2-5, with 7 bases that match TRBD2. The sample consisted of CD4+ or CD8+ T cells sorted from blood, taken in a trial of the OX40 agonist ivuxolimab. The CDR3 coding sequence is TGTGCCAGCAGCTTATCCCCTGGTTTGGCTAGCGGAGAAGAGACCCAGTACTTC. Encoded protein: CASSLSPGLASGEETQYF.